A single T cell receptor (beta chain) is shown here with its context. The antigen remains undetermined. The sort gate was single viable CD3+CD4+CD8-CD45RO+ cells for memory CD4+ T cells. CD4+ T cells were isolated by positive magnetic selection. Germline V gives CDR1 LGHNA, CDR2 YNFKEQ. The V and J ends lost 0 bases and 2 bases respectively, with 20 bases between them. The CDR3 extends over 19 amino acids. Some clones are missing from TCRdb's copy, which holds only in-frame ones; the method was immunoSEQ multiplex PCR. The table records 45,000 to 65,000 clones, around 80% of them present only once. These data are taken from a study of memory CD4+ T cells and cytomegalovirus serostatus. Study results and caveats: CD4+ memory repertoires contained about two fifths of the 164 reported CMV TCRbeta sequences.

The V gene is TRBV4-2, the J gene TRBJ1-3, with a weak D call TRBD1 (6 bases). The sequenced sample consisted of memory CD4+ T cells from blood. This clonotype originated in an adult in good health and CMV-seropositive. The CDR3 DNA reads as TGTGCCAGCAGCCAAGACGGGACAAGGAGTTTGGTAGCTGGAAACACCATATATTTT. Translating it yields CASSQDGTRSLVAGNTIYF.